These 29 T cell receptor beta chains came from one sample sequenced in a study of graft-versus-host responses after intestinal transplantation. Sequencing used immunoSEQ multiplex PCR; TCRdb keeps in-frame clones, though not all of them. The sample has around 1,600 clones, roughly two thirds seen once. The study plated 200,000 CFSE-labeled responders with 200,000 irradiated, violet-dye-labeled stimulators. The material sequenced was alloreactive CD8+ T cells from a mixed lymphocyte reaction culture, taken before transplantation. Stated subset: CFSE-low proliferating T cells sorted from approximately six-day pre-transplant mixed lymphocyte reaction (GvH or HvG direction). The receptors come from a human patient who was an organ donor for intestinal transplantation.

This clone was seen only once. This chain joins TRBV27 and TRBJ1-2, with 7 bases identical to TRBD1. This CDR3 has 16 amino acids. V gave up 2 bases and J gave up 5 bases; unmatched junction bases: 11. Per germline, CDR1 MNHEY and CDR2 SMNVEV (reference sequence). In nucleotides, the CDR3 is TGTGCCAGCAGTTTAACAGGTCTCGGACAGGTATATGGCTACACCTTC. Protein sequence: CASSLTGLGQVYGYTF.

The V gene is TRBV11-2, the J gene TRBJ1-1; D is unclear. V was trimmed by 3 bases and J by 6 bases, leaving 5 bases between them. This CDR3 has 11 residues. The germline V gene encodes CDR1 SGHAT and CDR2 FQNNGV. The chain's CDR3 is CASSLFAEAFF. Written as DNA, the CDR3 is TGTGCCAGCAGCTTGTTTGCTGAAGCTTTCTTT.

CDR3 bases: TGTCCAGTAGTGCCCCAAGGACAAATCCAAAGTCGGGCCAACGTCCTGACTTTC. It translates to CPVVPQGQIQSRANVLTF. The chain links TRBV19 to TRBJ2-6; D is perhaps TRBD1 (5 bases). This CDR3 comprises 18 residues. The V gene's germline CDR1 is LNHDA and CDR2 SQIVND (reference sequence).

Within the sample, this clone is large. The rearrangement links TRBV19 to TRBJ1-5; D not certain. Germline lookup yields CDR1 LNHDA and CDR2 SQIVND (reference sequence). V lost 3 bases and J 0 bases, leaving 9 bases between the germline ends. The CDR3 has 15 amino acids. The CDR3 DNA reads TGTGCCAGTAGTATGGAGTACCATAGCAATCAGCCCCAGCATTTT. Translating gives CASSMEYHSNQPQHF.

This clone was detected only a few times. The CDR3 spells CASSEGDEQYF. As DNA, the CDR3 is TGCGCCAGCAGTGAGGGGGACGAGCAGTACTTC. The chain has TRBV10-2 and TRBJ2-7, with no clear D. This CDR3 contains 11 residues. CDR1 WSHSY and CDR2 SAAADI come from the germline V gene. V was cut by 2 bases and J by 5 bases, with 4 bases left in between.

The chain uses TRBV28 and TRBJ1-3, with D possibly TRBD1 on 5 matching bases. V was trimmed by 2 bases and J by 3 bases, leaving 14 bases between them. Looked up from germline, CDR1 is MDHEN and CDR2 is SYDVKM. This CDR3 is 16 amino acids long. This CDR3 is CASSLPGPKIGNTIYF. CDR3 in DNA: TGTGCCAGCAGTTTACCGGGACCAAAAATTGGAAACACCATATATTTT.

The CDR3 sequence: CASSIDWLQFVNPLNTEAFF. DNA of the CDR3: TGTGCCAGTAGTATAGATTGGTTACAGTTTGTCAACCCCCTGAACACTGAAGCTTTCTTT. This chain uses TRBV19 with TRBJ1-1; D not resolved. V lost 0 bases and J 0 bases, leaving 23 bases between the germline ends. Germline values: CDR1 LNHDA, CDR2 SQIVND (reference sequence). The CDR3 has 20 residues.

This clone was picked up a small number of times. The rearrangement links TRBV19 to TRBJ2-7; either TRBD1 or TRBD2 may supply D (6 bases each). V was pared by 6 bases and J by 0 bases, with 21 bases between. The CDR3 totals 17 residues. CDR1 is LNHDA and CDR2 is SQIVND in the germline V gene (reference sequence). As DNA, the CDR3 is TGTGCCAGTAGCCCGGTCTCGGGGGCTCACAGCTCCTACGAGCAGTACTTC. Its translation: CASSPVSGAHSSYEQYF.

CDR3 residues: CASRGGTEYQETQYF. The CDR3 nucleotides read TGTGCCAGCAGGGGAGGGACAGAGTACCAAGAGACCCAGTACTTC. This chain uses TRBV2 with TRBJ2-5; D possibly matches TRBD1 or TRBD2 (7 bases each). V was clipped by 6 bases and J by 0 bases, with 14 bases between them. The CDR3 is 15 amino acids. Germline CDR1 and CDR2: SNHLY and FYNNEI.

A note on this clone: The junction shows a germline mismatch at one end, possibly a read error. The rearrangement uses TRBV9 and TRBJ1-1, with D possibly matching TRBD1 (6 bases). Germline V gene sequence: CDR1 SGDLS, CDR2 YYNGEE. The CDR3 runs 17 residues. CDR3 nucleotide sequence: TGTGCCAGCAGCGTAGTGGACAGTGTTTACATGAACGCTGAAGCTTTCTTT. Translated, it gives CASSVVDSVYMNAEAFF.

This sequence joins TRBV2 and TRBJ1-1; 11 bases agree with TRBD1. This CDR3 is 13 amino acids long. Per germline, CDR1 SNHLY and CDR2 FYNNEI. Trimming at V came to 6 bases and at J to 10 bases, leaving 7 bases not matched to a gene. The CDR3: CASRAGTGGLAFF. CDR3 DNA: TGTGCCAGCAGGGCGGGGACAGGGGGATTAGCTTTCTTT.

The chain uses TRBV7-6 and TRBJ2-3; 8 bases are a match to TRBD2. CDR1 SGHVS and CDR2 FNYEAQ come from the germline V gene. Trimming took 0 bases from V and 1 from J; bases not matched to a gene: 3. CDR3 length: 16 amino acids. CDR3 amino acids: CASSLAEAGGTDTQYF. CDR3 DNA sequence: TGTGCCAGCAGCTTAGCGGAAGCGGGGGGCACAGATACGCAGTATTTT.

This clone was recorded a few times. CDR3 DNA: TGTGCCAGCAGTATAAGCGGGGGGGCTTCCTACGAGCAGTACTTC. Translated, it gives CASSISGGASYEQYF. The V gene is TRBV27, the J gene TRBJ2-7, with TRBD2 matching over 10 bases. CDR1 is MNHEY, CDR2 SMNVEV, per germline (reference sequence). This CDR3 region has 15 residues. J lost 1 base, V lost 5 bases, and 5 bases had no gene match.

The rearrangement uses TRBV4-1 and TRBJ1-2, with D possibly being TRBD1 (5 bases). The CDR3 has 14 residues. Germline CDR1 MGHRA, CDR2 YSYEKL. Between the trimmed V and J ends, which lost 4 bases and 2 bases, there was a span of 11 bases. CDR3 sequence reads: CASSPSGTNYGYTF. CDR3 in DNA: TGCGCCAGCAGCCCCTCCGGGACGAACTATGGCTACACCTTC.

V usage is TRBV15 and J usage is TRBJ2-5, with D maybe TRBD1 (6 bases). Gene TRBJ2-7 matches the end of the DNA better, so the J call may be wrong. Per germline, CDR1 LNHNV and CDR2 YYDKDF (reference sequence). This CDR3 spans 15 amino acids. The CDR3 here is CATSRPGTPDYEQYF. CDR3 DNA: TGTGCCACCAGCAGGCCCGGGACACCAGACTACGAGCAGTACTTC.

This clone was detected a few times. This chain links TRBV7-6 with TRBJ2-7, with 10 bases fitting TRBD1. This CDR3 is 16 amino acids long. Germline lookup yields CDR1 SGHVS and CDR2 FNYEAQ. The V segment lost 2 bases and the J segment 5 bases; nucleotides outside the gene matches: 9. CDR3 DNA: TGTGCCAGCAGCTTACAACCGGGACAGGGGCAGAACGAGCAGTACTTC. Protein product: CASSLQPGQGQNEQYF.

The chain uses TRBV30 and TRBJ2-5; 9 bases fit TRBD2. The germline V gene has CDR1 GTSNPN and CDR2 SVGIG (reference sequence). The CDR3 loop spans 16 amino acids. Trimming cost V 0 bases and J 4 bases; bases outside gene matches: 9. CDR3 loop: CAWSVDSGGLVETQYF. The CDR3 DNA sequence: TGTGCCTGGAGTGTCGATAGCGGGGGCCTCGTAGAGACCCAGTACTTC.

J is TRBJ1-4 and V is TRBV5-1; possible D gene TRBD1, 6 bases. This CDR3 is built from 17 residues. Per the germline V gene, CDR1 is SGHRS and CDR2 is YFSETQ. Trimming shortened V by 0 bases and J by 5 bases, and 17 bases separated the two germline ends. CDR3 sequence reads: CASSLGGTFIPNEKLFF. The CDR3 nucleotides are TGCGCCAGCAGCTTGGGTGGGACATTTATTCCGAATGAAAAACTGTTTTTT.

This clone came up a few times. J is TRBJ2-3 and V is TRBV4-1, with D hard to call. This CDR3 is 16 amino acids long. The germline V and J ends were trimmed by 3 bases and 2 bases, with 15 bases remaining between them. Germline V gene sequence: CDR1 MGHRA, CDR2 YSYEKL. The CDR3 spells CASSHLAMAITDTQYF. The CDR3 DNA reads TGCGCCAGCAGCCATTTAGCAATGGCGATCACAGATACGCAGTATTTT.

The chain employs TRBV4-3 and TRBJ1-1; D gene ambiguous. In germline, CDR1 is LGHNA, CDR2 YSLEER. Trimming pared 2 bases from V and 2 bases from J, leaving 6 bases between. The CDR3 totals 13 residues. In nucleotides, the CDR3 is TGCGCCAGCAGCCAACTTGTTAACACTGAAGCTTTCTTT. Residues: CASSQLVNTEAFF.

This chain joins TRBV19 and TRBJ2-7; either TRBD1 or TRBD2 may supply D (5 bases each). The CDR3 has 14 amino acids. CDR1 and CDR2 from the germline V gene are LNHDA and SQIVND (reference sequence). V shed 2 bases and J shed 9 bases, with 17 bases lying between them. The CDR3 sequence: CASSISRDPPPQYF. The CDR3 bases are TGTGCCAGTAGTATATCCAGGGACCCTCCCCCGCAGTACTTC.

J is TRBJ1-2 and V is TRBV6-1; D ambiguous. This CDR3 is built from 14 residues. V was cut by 3 bases and J by 0 bases, with 8 bases left in between. CDR1 is MNHNS and CDR2 is SASEGT in the germline V gene. CDR3 region: CASSDRNSNYGYTF. As DNA, the CDR3 is TGTGCCAGCAGTGACAGGAACTCTAACTATGGCTACACCTTC.

This sequence joins TRBV6-1 and TRBJ2-1; either TRBD1 or TRBD2 may fit D (5 bases each). The germline CDR1 and CDR2 sequences are MNHNS and SASEGT. There are 13 residues in the CDR3. V lost 2 bases to trimming and J lost 4 bases, with 6 bases between them. For the CDR3, the DNA is TGTGCCAGCAGTGAATGGGGGTACAATGAGCAGTTCTTC. Translated, it gives CASSEWGYNEQFF.

This chain links TRBV5-7 with TRBJ2-2; D perhaps matches TRBD1 (6 bases). TRBV5-7 carries the ORF label, with uncertain function. V was cut by 4 bases and J by 6 bases, with 10 bases left in between. There are 13 residues in the CDR3. The CDR3 DNA reads TGTGCCAGCAGCCCGGGACACCCCGGGGAGCTGTTTTTT. It translates to CASSPGHPGELFF.

The rearrangement uses TRBV5-5 and TRBJ1-1, with TRBD1 as a possible D gene (5 bases). Trimming stripped 4 bases from V and 6 bases from J, with 16 bases between. The CDR3 loop spans 14 amino acids. The germline V gene has CDR1 SGHKS and CDR2 YYEKEE (reference sequence). CDR3 sequence reads: CASSPWGDSAEAFF. The CDR3 region has the DNA TGTGCCAGCAGCCCCTGGGGGGATTCCGCTGAAGCTTTCTTT. Variable domain in full (rest from reference TRBV5-5 and TRBJ1-1): DAGVTQSPTHLIKTRGQQVTLRCSPISGHKSVSWYQQVLGQGPQFIFQYYEKEERGRGNFPDRFSARQFPNYSSELNVNALLLGDSALYLCASSPWGDSAEAFFGQGTRLTVV.

This rearrangement joins TRBV11-2 to TRBJ2-1; TRBD2 matches at 11 bases. V shed 5 bases and J 2 bases; nucleotides not matched to a gene: 8. This CDR3 is built from 17 residues. The germline V gene encodes CDR1 SGHAT and CDR2 FQNNGV. Written as DNA, the CDR3 is TGTGCCAGCAGCGATTTCTTAGCGGGGGGGCCCTACAATGAGCAGTTCTTC. It yields the protein CASSDFLAGGPYNEQFF.

In this sample, this clone turned up a few times. The chain couples TRBV30 to TRBJ1-3; no firm D call. The CDR3 covers 14 residues. CDR1 is GTSNPN, CDR2 SVGIG, per germline (reference sequence). Deletions cut 1 base from V and 0 bases from J, with 7 bases between. This CDR3 reads CAWSGPSSGNTIYF. CDR3 DNA: TGTGCCTGGAGTGGGCCCAGCTCTGGAAACACCATATATTTT.

The CDR3 reads CASRPGQILGETQYF. DNA of the CDR3: TGTGCCAGCAGACCGGGACAGATCTTGGGAGAGACCCAGTACTTC. This chain connects TRBV28 to TRBJ2-5; 7 nucleotides agree with TRBD1. The CDR3 spans 15 residues. J was trimmed by 4 bases and V by 6 bases; bases with no gene match: 11. Per the germline V gene, CDR1 is MDHEN and CDR2 is SYDVKM.

The V gene is TRBV4-2, the J gene TRBJ2-3, with D unresolved. The CDR3 is 17 amino acids. V was pared by 1 base and J by 0 bases, with 14 bases between. The germline CDR1 and CDR2 sequences are LGHNA and YNFKEQ. The CDR3 DNA follows: TGTGCCAGCAGCCAAGTATCTGTTCCTTCTAGCACAGATACGCAGTATTTT. Amino acid sequence: CASSQVSVPSSTDTQYF.